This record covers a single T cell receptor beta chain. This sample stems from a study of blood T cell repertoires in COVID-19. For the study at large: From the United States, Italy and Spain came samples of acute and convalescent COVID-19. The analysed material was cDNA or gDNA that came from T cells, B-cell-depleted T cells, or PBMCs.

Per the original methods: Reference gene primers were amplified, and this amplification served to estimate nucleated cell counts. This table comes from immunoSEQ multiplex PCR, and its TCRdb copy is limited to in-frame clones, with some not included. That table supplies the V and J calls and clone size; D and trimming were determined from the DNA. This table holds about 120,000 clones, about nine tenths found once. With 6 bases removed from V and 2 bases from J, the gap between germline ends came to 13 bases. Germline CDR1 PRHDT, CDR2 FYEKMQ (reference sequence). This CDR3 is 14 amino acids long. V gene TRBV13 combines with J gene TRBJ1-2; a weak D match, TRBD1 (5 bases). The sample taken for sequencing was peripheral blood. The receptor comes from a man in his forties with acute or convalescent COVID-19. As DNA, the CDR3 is TGTGCCAGCAGTCCGGGGGGGTTCAACTATGGCTACACCTTC. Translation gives CASSPGGFNYGYTF.